These T cell receptor beta chains were read from a single sample in a study of regulatory T cells in long-lasting Graves disease. TCRdb re-analysed the multiplex PCR reads in MiXCR, keeping a single row per CDR3 protein. The repertoire holds under 500,000 distinct CDR3 sequences, with more than 20% as singletons. Sequenced here: peripheral blood mononuclear cells (PBMCs), sampled when the disease was refractory, from a patient treated with antithyroid drugs. These receptors all come from a female donor with Graves disease. CDR3s include the opening cysteine and the closing phenylalanine or tryptophan. Fields, in order: CDR3 DNA, CDR3 protein, clone size, CDR3 length, D gene, V gene, J gene. A D gene is named only where the DNA matches it firmly. Clone sizes are given selectively: once, few, many, or a class where the clone is expanded.

TGTGCCAGCACCCCGACAGGGGCCGGTGGAGGCTACACCTTC	CASTPTGAGGGYTF	many	14	TRBD1	TRBV28	TRBJ1-2
TGCAGTGCTAGAGTCCTACAGGGAATAGAGACCCAGTACTTC	CSARVLQGIETQYF	NA	14	NA	TRBV20-1	TRBJ2-5
TGTGCCAGCAGCTTAGTTGGGGGCTTAGGAGTTACCGGGGAGCTGTTTTTT	CASSLVGGLGVTGELFF	NA	17	NA	TRBV7-8	TRBJ2-2
TGTGCCAGCAGCTCAGACCCGGGGCTTGTTACTGAAGCTTTCTTT	CASSSDPGLVTEAFF	many	15	NA	TRBV11-2	TRBJ1-1
TGCAGTGCTCCGGACGGTTACGAGCAGTACTTC	CSAPDGYEQYF	few	11	NA	TRBV20-1	TRBJ2-7
TGTGCCAGCAGTCTCCGGGCCCCGAAGGGCAATCAGCCCCAGCATTTT	CASSLRAPKGNQPQHF	few	16	NA	TRBV27	TRBJ1-5
TGTGCCAACAGCACTAGCGGGAGGGTGAGTGAGCAGTTCTTC	CANSTSGRVSEQFF	NA	14	TRBD2	TRBV7-9	TRBJ2-1
TGTGCCAGCAGTGGGACTCAGAACTATGGCTACACCTTC	CASSGTQNYGYTF	many	13	NA	TRBV2	TRBJ1-2
TGTGCCTGGAAGGGATCCTACGAGCAGTACTTC	CAWKGSYEQYF	few	11	NA	TRBV30	TRBJ2-7
TGTGCCAGCAGCTTAGGGGTGGGGATCCAAGAGACCCAGTACTTC	CASSLGVGIQETQYF	many	15	NA	TRBV7-9	TRBJ2-5
TGTGCCAGCCTGGGGCTAGCGGGAACCTACGAGCAGTACTTC	CASLGLAGTYEQYF	few	14	TRBD2	TRBV2	TRBJ2-7